Below, 2 T cell receptor beta chains from the same sample are listed, as sequenced in a study of OX40 agonist ivuxolimab in advanced cancers. Produced via immunoSEQ multiplex PCR; TCRdb's table is partial and in-frame only. The table shows approximately 82,000 clones, with 75% to 90% occurring only once. Material: CD4+ or CD8+ T cells sorted from blood, obtained in a trial of the OX40 agonist ivuxolimab. Receptors were obtained from an adult with an advanced solid tumor such as melanoma, head and neck, liver or kidney cancer.

The CDR3 DNA follows: TGTGCCAGTAGTCATTACACCGAGAACACTGAAGCTTTCTTT. This encodes CASSHYTENTEAFF. The J gene is TRBJ1-1, the V gene TRBV19; no clear D. V was trimmed by 5 bases and J by 1 base, leaving 11 bases between them. Germline V lookup: CDR1 LNHDA, CDR2 SQIVND (reference sequence). The length of the CDR3 is 14 residues.

This chain uses TRBV7-9 with TRBJ2-7; perhaps TRBD1 as D (5 bases). The CDR3 runs to 13 residues. Germline V gives CDR1 SEHNR, CDR2 FQNEAQ (reference sequence). Trimming pared 0 bases from V and 6 bases from J, leaving 9 bases between. The CDR3 loop is CASSLAQAGEQYF. The DNA of the CDR3 is TGTGCCAGCAGCTTAGCACAGGCCGGCGAGCAGTACTTC.